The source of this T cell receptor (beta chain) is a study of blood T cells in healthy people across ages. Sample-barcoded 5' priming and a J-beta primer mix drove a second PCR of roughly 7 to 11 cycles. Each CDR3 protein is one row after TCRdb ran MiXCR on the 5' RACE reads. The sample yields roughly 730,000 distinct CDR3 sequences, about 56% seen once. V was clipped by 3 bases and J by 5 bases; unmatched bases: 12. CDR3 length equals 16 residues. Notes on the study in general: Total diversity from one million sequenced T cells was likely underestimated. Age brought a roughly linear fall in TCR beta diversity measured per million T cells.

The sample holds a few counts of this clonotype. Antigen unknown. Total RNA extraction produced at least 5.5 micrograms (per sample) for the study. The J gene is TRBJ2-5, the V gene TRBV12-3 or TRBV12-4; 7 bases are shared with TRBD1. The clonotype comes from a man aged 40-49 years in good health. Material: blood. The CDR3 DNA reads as TGTGCCAGCAGTTTCCTTCAGGTCGACAGGGTCGAGACCCAGTACTTC. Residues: CASSFLQVDRVETQYF.